This passage covers 22 T cell receptor beta chains from one sample sequenced in a study of blood T cell repertoires in COVID-19. Data came from immunoSEQ multiplex PCR; TCRdb stores just in-frame clones and leaves some out. This sample carries some 200,000 clones, 60% to 80% of them seen once, and the ten largest clones take about 28%. The specimen sequenced was peripheral blood. Receptors were obtained from a woman in her seventies with acute or convalescent COVID-19.

This clone was counted a single time. The chain carries TRBV7-9 and TRBJ1-1; 7 bases are a match to TRBD1. This CDR3 is 15 amino acids long. CDR1 and CDR2 (germline): SEHNR, FQNEAQ (reference sequence). Trimming took 5 bases from V and 0 from J; bases not matched to a gene: 6. CDR3: CASSRNRGMNTEAFF. For the CDR3, the DNA is TGTGCCAGCAGCCGGAACAGGGGCATGAACACTGAAGCTTTCTTT.

V is TRBV5-5 and J is TRBJ2-7; 7 positions match TRBD1. This CDR3 comprises 16 residues. Germline CDR1 and CDR2: SGHKS and YYEKEE (reference sequence). After removal of 4 bases from V and 1 base from J, the junction contained 11 bases not matched to a gene. The CDR3 bases are TGTGCCAGCAGCCGCACCGGGACAGCCCTTTCCTACGAGCAGTACTTC. It is translated as CASSRTGTALSYEQYF.

This clone was seen a handful of times. The V and J genes are TRBV27 and TRBJ1-5; D remains ambiguous. Germline values: CDR1 MNHEY, CDR2 SMNVEV (reference sequence). V lost 7 bases and J lost 8, with 15 bases in between. This CDR3 is built from 13 residues. CDR3 in amino acids: CASTPSPGKPQHF. CDR3 bases: TGTGCCAGCACCCCCTCGCCCGGGAAGCCCCAGCATTTT.

Written as DNA, the CDR3 is TGTGCCAGCAGCTTAGGGGCCACCCAAGAGACCCAGTACTTC. It specifies CASSLGATQETQYF. The chain has TRBV7-2 and TRBJ2-5; D gene uncertain. CDR3 size: 14 residues. CDR1 and CDR2 from the germline V gene are SGHTA and FQGNSA. Trimming cost V 1 base and J 1 base, with 7 bases left between them.

Written as DNA, the CDR3 is TGTGCCAGCAGCGGCCTGGGGGCGGAGGGCACAGATACGCAGTATTTT. This translates into CASSGLGAEGTDTQYF. This rearrangement joins TRBV7-6 to TRBJ2-3, with a tentative D call TRBD1 (6 bases). The CDR3 has 16 residues. Trimming left V 5 bases short and J 1 base short, with 16 bases between. CDR1 SGHVS and CDR2 FNYEAQ come from the germline V gene.

This chain uses TRBV18 with TRBJ2-7; D perhaps matches TRBD1 (7 bases). V was shortened by 3 bases and J by 1 base, with 19 bases between the two germline ends. Germline loops: CDR1 KGHSH, CDR2 LQKENI. CDR3 length: 17 amino acids. The CDR3 protein is CASSPLGVTGRSYEQYF. The CDR3 coding sequence is TGTGCCAGCTCACCCCTTGGGGTGACAGGGAGGTCCTACGAGCAGTACTTC.

This clone was counted a single time. The V call is TRBV11-2, the J call TRBJ2-2; no clear D gene. CDR1 is SGHAT, CDR2 FQNNGV, per germline. The germline V and J ends were trimmed by 4 bases and 6 bases, with 6 bases remaining between them. The CDR3 extends over 12 amino acids. The DNA for the CDR3 is TGTGCCAGCAGCTCGGGTGCCGGGGAGCTGTTTTTT. It specifies CASSSGAGELFF.

This clone appeared once. This chain uses TRBV28 with TRBJ2-5; 7 bases align to TRBD2. V was pared by 0 bases and J by 3 bases, with 4 bases of the junction left unmatched. This CDR3 has 15 residues. Germline V gene lookup returns CDR1 MDHEN and CDR2 SYDVKM. The CDR3 sequence is CASSLWAGAEETQYF. For the CDR3, the DNA is TGTGCCAGCAGTTTATGGGCGGGAGCGGAAGAGACCCAGTACTTC.

The chain links TRBV30 to TRBJ1-2; D perhaps matches TRBD1 (6 bases). V was shortened by 4 bases and J by 4 bases, with 19 bases between the two germline ends. The germline V gene encodes CDR1 GTSNPN and CDR2 SVGIG (reference sequence). The CDR3 length is 15 residues. The CDR3 nucleotides are TGTGCCTGGACCCCGGTCGGACAGCTCTTCTATGGCTACACCTTC. It codes for CAWTPVGQLFYGYTF.

The rearrangement joins TRBV7-9 to TRBJ2-3; 8 bases align to TRBD1. The germline V gene has CDR1 SEHNR and CDR2 FQNEAQ (reference sequence). V trimming: 1 base; J trimming: 2 bases; junction bases outside the gene matches: 5. The CDR3 is 16 amino acids. The CDR3 DNA follows: TGTGCCAGCAGCTTAGGTGCAGGGGGCGACACAGATACGCAGTATTTT. This codes for CASSLGAGGDTDTQYF.

The genes are TRBV18 and TRBJ1-3; unclear D gene. Per the germline V gene, CDR1 is KGHSH and CDR2 is LQKENI. This CDR3 region has 17 residues. V was cut by 4 bases and J by 0 bases, with 16 bases left in between. The CDR3 is CASSREYNEDSGNTIYF. CDR3 in DNA: TGTGCCAGCTCACGAGAATACAATGAGGACTCTGGAAACACCATATATTTT.

The chain carries TRBV15 and TRBJ2-2, with TRBD2 as a possible D gene (6 bases). The germline CDR1 and CDR2 sequences are LNHNV and YYDKDF (reference sequence). The CDR3 is made up of 16 amino acids. V was shortened by 0 bases and J by 6 bases, with 14 bases between the two germline ends. The CDR3 DNA reads TGTGCCACCAGCAGAGATCCCGGTAGGAGGGCCGGGGAGCTGTTTTTT. The encoded protein is CATSRDPGRRAGELFF.

The DNA of the CDR3 is TGTGCCAGCAGCTTGGACGGACTAGCGGACAATGAGCAGTTCTTC. Its protein is CASSLDGLADNEQFF. V is TRBV5-4 and J is TRBJ2-1; 10 bases agree with TRBD2. Germline assignment: CDR1 SGHNT and CDR2 YYREEE (reference sequence). J gave up 5 bases and V 0 bases, and 2 bases lay outside the gene matches. This CDR3 has 15 amino acids.

The chain carries TRBV5-5 and TRBJ2-1, with D maybe TRBD1 (6 bases). This CDR3 comprises 13 residues. CDR1 and CDR2 from the germline V gene are SGHKS and YYEKEE (reference sequence). V was trimmed by 4 bases and J by 4 bases, leaving 9 bases between them. Here the CDR3 reads CASSPGQYNEQFF. The CDR3 DNA reads TGTGCCAGCAGCCCCGGACAGTACAATGAGCAGTTCTTC.

This chain connects TRBV7-2 to TRBJ1-6; TRBD1 might be the D (5 bases). V was trimmed by 5 bases and J by 4 bases, leaving 12 bases between them. The germline gives CDR1 SGHTA, CDR2 FQGNSA. CDR3 length equals 15 residues. The CDR3 bases are TGTGCCAGCAGCCCGGGGAGGGGTTATAATTCACCCCTCCACTTT. This gives the protein CASSPGRGYNSPLHF.

This clone was detected only once. The genes are TRBV15 and TRBJ1-5, with D possibly being TRBD1 (6 bases). The CDR3 covers 15 residues. Germline loops: CDR1 LNHNV, CDR2 YYDKDF (reference sequence). Trimming cost V 2 bases and J 6 bases, with 14 bases left between them. CDR3 in DNA: TGTGCCACCAGCAGAAACCTCCAGGGGAGTCAGCCCCAGCATTTT. Amino acids: CATSRNLQGSQPQHF. Filled out from reference TRBV15 and TRBJ1-5, the complete variable domain reads DAMVIQNPRYQVTQFGKPVTLSCSQTLNHNVMYWYQQKSSQAPKLLFHYYDKDFNNEADTPDNFQSRRPNTSFCFLDIRSPGLGDTAMYLCATSRNLQGSQPQHFGDGTRLSIL.

The chain couples TRBV6-5 to TRBJ1-1; D may be TRBD1 (6 bases). Trimming left V 6 bases short and J 4 bases short, with 12 bases between. CDR1 is MNHEY, CDR2 SVGAGI, per germline. The CDR3 totals 13 residues. This CDR3 is CASSSGVGTEAFF. In nucleotides, the CDR3 is TGTGCCAGCAGCTCAGGGGTAGGCACTGAAGCTTTCTTT.

The V gene is TRBV4-1, the J gene TRBJ2-2; weak D call: TRBD1 (5 bases). V was cut by 0 bases and J by 1 base, with 21 bases left in between. The length of the CDR3 is 20 residues. Looked up from germline, CDR1 is MGHRA and CDR2 is YSYEKL. The CDR3 is CASSQDLVLGRAGNTGELFF. The CDR3 region has the DNA TGCGCCAGCAGCCAAGATCTAGTGTTGGGCAGGGCAGGGAACACCGGGGAGCTGTTTTTT.

The chain has TRBV27 and TRBJ2-7, with 15 bases that match TRBD2. Looked up from germline, CDR1 is MNHEY and CDR2 is SMNVEV (reference sequence). CDR3 size: 15 residues. With 5 bases clipped from V and 5 bases from J, the junction kept 4 bases outside the gene matches. Written as DNA, the CDR3 is TGTGCCAGCAGTCCCGGGACTAGCGGGAGGCACGAGCAGTACTTC. Protein product: CASSPGTSGRHEQYF.

The rearrangement links TRBV6-1 to TRBJ1-2; D remains ambiguous. V lost 2 bases to trimming and J lost 8 bases, with 12 bases between them. This CDR3 contains 13 residues. CDR1 is MNHNS and CDR2 is SASEGT in the germline V gene. CDR3 in amino acids: CASSEFLGGGYTF. The CDR3, as DNA: TGTGCCAGCAGTGAATTTTTAGGCGGCGGCTACACCTTC.

This clone was recorded a few times. The V call is TRBV2, the J call TRBJ2-2; 12 bases line up with TRBD2. The CDR3 runs 16 residues. Germline-derived CDR1 and CDR2 are SNHLY and FYNNEI. V trimming: 5 bases; J trimming: 5 bases; junction bases outside the gene matches: 6. The CDR3 sequence is CASSRTSGTGTGELFF. Written as DNA, the CDR3 is TGTGCCAGCAGTCGGACTAGCGGGACGGGAACCGGGGAGCTGTTTTTT.

The chain joins TRBV6-5 to TRBJ1-5, with D possibly matching TRBD1 (5 bases). Germline V gene sequence: CDR1 MNHEY, CDR2 SVGAGI. V was shortened by 8 bases and J by 5 bases, with 10 bases between the two germline ends. CDR3 size: 12 residues. The CDR3 sequence is CASRQSYQPQHF. In DNA, the CDR3 is TGTGCCAGCCGACAGTCCTATCAGCCCCAGCATTTT.